This T cell receptor (beta chain) comes out of a study of spatial heterogeneity in lung cancer. Every molecule of TCR cDNA had its own unique molecular identifier. TCRdb recomputed calls from the 5' RACE reads with MiXCR, one row per CDR3 protein. The sample lists more than 10,000 distinct CDR3 sequences; 3.9% were seen once. General study points: Follow-up blood showed ubiquitous expanded tumor TCRs less than blood at resection did.

This clonotype showed up many times. Its antigen is currently unknown. This beta chain is a stray sequence in a library constructed for alpha chains; its clone size is not meaningful. Time point defined: sample taken at primary tumor resection. Whole RNA was taken from tumor, nontumor lung or frozen PBMC; it was then sequenced unsorted. There were roughly 72 donors, all of them untreated patients with early-stage non-small cell lung cancer. The TCR was taken from a male donor with early-stage non-small cell lung cancer. The specimen was PBMCs, collected at surgery.

CDR3 in amino acids: CASSSGHEYGYTF. The CDR3 coding sequence is TGTGCCAGCAGCTCCGGACACGAATATGGCTACACCTTC. The chain has TRBV5-6 and TRBJ1-2, with a tentative D call TRBD1 (5 bases). This CDR3 region has 13 residues. Looked up from germline, CDR1 is SGHDT and CDR2 is YYEEEE. Trimming stripped 3 bases from V and 5 bases from J, with 11 bases between.